The 16 T cell receptor beta chains listed next were all sequenced from one sample in a study of T cell responses to AZD1222 COVID-19 vaccine. Generated by immunoSEQ multiplex PCR, the TCRdb table keeps only in-frame clones and is missing some. Of some 140,000 clones in the sample, about 87% were seen once. This material consisted of peripheral blood, taken on day 0 of AZD1222 vaccination. Receptors were obtained from an adult in good health.

The genes are TRBV18 and TRBJ1-4; D possibly corresponds to TRBD1 (6 bases). Trimming left V 0 bases short and J 6 bases short, with 14 bases between. CDR3 length equals 16 residues. Per germline, CDR1 KGHSH and CDR2 LQKENI. CDR3 sequence reads: CASSPPLRGEDEKLFF. CDR3 DNA sequence: TGTGCCAGCTCACCACCCCTCAGGGGTGAAGATGAAAAACTGTTTTTT. Combining the CDR3 with reference TRBV18 and TRBJ1-4 gives the whole variable domain NAGVMQNPRHLVRRRGQEARLRCSPMKGHSHVYWYRQLPEEGLKFMVYLQKENIIDESGMPKERFSAEFPKEGPSILRIQQVVRGDSAAYFCASSPPLRGEDEKLFFGSGTQLSVL.

The chain joins TRBV6-5 to TRBJ2-7; 10 positions agree with TRBD1. The CDR3 is made up of 14 amino acids. CDR1 MNHEY and CDR2 SVGAGI come from the germline V gene. V gave up 5 bases and J gave up 4 bases; unmatched junction bases: 5. The CDR3 nucleotides read TGTGCCAGCAGTCCGGGACAGGGGACTTACGAGCAGTACTTC. Amino acid sequence: CASSPGQGTYEQYF.

V gene TRBV6-5 combines with J gene TRBJ2-5; TRBD1 agrees at 7 bases. J lost 3 bases, V lost 2 bases, and 3 bases had no gene match. Per the germline V gene, CDR1 is MNHEY and CDR2 is SVGAGI. The CDR3 sequence is 14 residues long. In DNA, the CDR3 is TGTGCCAGCAGTTACGGGACAGCTAAAGAGACCCAGTACTTC. Protein sequence: CASSYGTAKETQYF.

This chain joins TRBV5-6 and TRBJ1-1; 9 bases agree with TRBD1. Germline loops: CDR1 SGHDT, CDR2 YYEEEE. This CDR3 region has 15 residues. The V segment lost 3 bases and the J segment 7 bases; nucleotides outside the gene matches: 10. The CDR3 sequence: CASSYKMTGGSEAFF. The CDR3 DNA is TGTGCCAGCAGCTACAAAATGACAGGGGGAAGTGAAGCTTTCTTT.

The chain carries TRBV11-2 and TRBJ1-3, with D unresolved. The CDR3 covers 13 residues. The V gene's germline CDR1 is SGHAT and CDR2 FQNNGV. V was shortened by 5 bases and J by 5 bases, with 10 bases between the two germline ends. CDR3 sequence: CASSPGSRNTIYF. For the CDR3, the DNA is TGTGCCAGCAGCCCTGGGTCTCGAAACACCATATATTTT.

The chain links TRBV4-1 to TRBJ2-7; D remains unclear. The length of the CDR3 is 15 residues. Germline V CDR1 and CDR2: MGHRA, YSYEKL. The V end was cut by 1 base, the J end by 0 bases, with 10 bases between. Written as DNA, the CDR3 is TGCGCCAGCAGCCAAGGGTATGGTCTCTCCTACGAGCAGTACTTC. Translated: CASSQGYGLSYEQYF.

This chain connects TRBV19 to TRBJ1-1, with D unclear. V lost 1 base and J 8 bases, leaving 11 bases between the germline ends. Germline assignment: CDR1 LNHDA and CDR2 SQIVND (reference sequence). The CDR3 runs 13 residues. The CDR3 DNA reads TGTGCCAGTAGTATAGCTAAGCTGGGGGAAGCTTTCTTT. This sequence encodes CASSIAKLGEAFF.

The chain combines TRBV9 with TRBJ1-1; D not resolved. This CDR3 region has 14 residues. CDR1 is SGDLS, CDR2 YYNGEE, per germline. The V gene lost 4 bases and the J gene lost 5 bases, with 15 bases spanning the gap. The CDR3 reads CASSPHRFGTEAFF. The CDR3, as DNA: TGTGCCAGCAGCCCCCATCGTTTCGGAACTGAAGCTTTCTTT.

V usage is TRBV7-3 and J usage is TRBJ1-2; no clear D. Looked up from germline, CDR1 is SGHTA and CDR2 is FQGTGA. This CDR3 contains 16 residues. V lost 4 bases and J lost 6, with 21 bases in between. This chain's CDR3 is CASSSQGGGGKNGYTF. As DNA, the CDR3 is TGTGCCAGCAGCTCCCAAGGTGGAGGCGGAAAGAATGGCTACACCTTC.

The CDR3 region has the DNA TGTGCCAGCAGCCTCGGACAGGGTCAAGCTTTCTTT. Translated, it gives CASSLGQGQAFF. The chain uses TRBV11-3 and TRBJ1-1; 8 bases fit TRBD1. The germline CDR1 and CDR2 sequences are SGHNT and YENEEA. J was trimmed by 9 bases and V by 5 bases; bases with no gene match: 5. This CDR3 contains 12 residues.

V is TRBV3-1 (or the pseudogene TRBV3-2) and J is TRBJ2-7; D gene ambiguous. V dropped 0 bases and J dropped 6 bases, with 9 bases sitting between them. From germline, CDR1 is LGHDT and CDR2 YNNKEL (reference sequence). The CDR3 covers 13 residues. The CDR3 bases are TGTGCCAGCAGCCAAGACAGTCTGGGCGAGCAGTACTTC. Its translation: CASSQDSLGEQYF.

The rearrangement uses TRBV11-3 and TRBJ2-2; the match to TRBD1 covers 8 bases. The junction had 4 bases not matched to a gene; V was cut back by 3 bases and J by 4 bases. This CDR3 has 15 amino acids. CDR1 is SGHNT and CDR2 is YENEEA in the germline V gene. In nucleotides, the CDR3 is TGTGCCAGCAGCTTGGACAGGGAAGGCACCGGGGAGCTGTTTTTT. It is translated as CASSLDREGTGELFF.

J is TRBJ2-7 and V is TRBV9; 15 bases are a match to TRBD2. With 4 bases clipped from V and 2 bases from J, the junction kept 7 bases outside the gene matches. This CDR3 comprises 17 residues. Germline CDR1 and CDR2: SGDLS and YYNGEE. The CDR3 protein is CASSPYRTSGGAYEQYF. The CDR3 DNA is TGTGCCAGCAGCCCATACCGGACTAGCGGGGGGGCCTACGAGCAGTACTTC.

The gene calls are TRBV19 and TRBJ1-2, with 8 bases that match TRBD1. Germline V lookup: CDR1 LNHDA, CDR2 SQIVND (reference sequence). The CDR3 runs 16 residues. V trimming: 0 bases; J trimming: 4 bases; junction bases outside the gene matches: 7. The CDR3 spells CASSIDPGTGAYGYTF. In DNA form, the CDR3 reads TGTGCCAGTAGTATAGATCCCGGGACAGGCGCCTATGGCTACACCTTC.

This clone has just one count. The J gene is TRBJ1-1, the V gene TRBV6-5; D is unclear. The CDR3 has 13 residues. Trimming stripped 7 bases from V and 5 bases from J, with 14 bases between. Germline V gene data show CDR1 as MNHEY and CDR2 as SVGAGI. CDR3 amino acids: CASMPSGVTEAFF. Written as DNA, the CDR3 is TGTGCCAGCATGCCTTCAGGTGTTACTGAAGCTTTCTTT.

V gene TRBV7-2 combines with J gene TRBJ2-7, with D unresolved. Germline values: CDR1 SGHTA, CDR2 FQGNSA. V lost 0 bases, J lost 0 bases, and 6 bases lay in between. The CDR3 spans 14 residues. The CDR3 bases are TGTGCCAGCAGCTTAGCCGCGGTCTCCTACGAGCAGTACTTC. Translated: CASSLAAVSYEQYF.